The clone carrying this T cell receptor (beta chain) was found a few times. The study pulled out CD4+ and CD8+ cells with positive magnetic bead selection and then checked their purity by flow cytometry. The data originate from a study of somatic mutations in cytotoxic T cells in rheumatoid arthritis. TCRdb keeps only in-frame clones here, not all; method: immunoSEQ multiplex PCR. In the table there are approximately 7,000 clones, 75% of which are singletons. Sample: CD8+ T cells sorted from blood. The clonotype originates from an adult with rheumatoid arthritis.

The CDR3 here is CASSKTGQPQHF. The CDR3 DNA reads as TGTGCCAGCAGCAAGACAGGGCAGCCCCAGCATTTT. This chain links TRBV7-9 with TRBJ1-5; 7 bases fit TRBD1. The CDR3 spans 12 residues. The junction had 2 bases not matched to a gene; V was cut back by 5 bases and J by 7 bases. The germline gives CDR1 SEHNR, CDR2 FQNEAQ (reference sequence).